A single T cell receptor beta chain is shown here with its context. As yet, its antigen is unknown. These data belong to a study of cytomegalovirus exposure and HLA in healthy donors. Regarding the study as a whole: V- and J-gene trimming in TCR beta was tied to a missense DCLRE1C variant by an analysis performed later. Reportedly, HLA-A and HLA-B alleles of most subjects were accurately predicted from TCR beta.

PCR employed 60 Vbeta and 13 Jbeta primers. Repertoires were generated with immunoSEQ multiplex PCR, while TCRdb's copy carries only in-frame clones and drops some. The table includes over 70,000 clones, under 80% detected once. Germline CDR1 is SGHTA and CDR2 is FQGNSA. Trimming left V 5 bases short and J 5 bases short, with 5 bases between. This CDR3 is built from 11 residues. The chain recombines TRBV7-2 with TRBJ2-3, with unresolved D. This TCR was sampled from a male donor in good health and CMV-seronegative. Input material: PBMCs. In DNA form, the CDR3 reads TGTGCCAGCAGCACGGGAGATACGCAGTATTTT. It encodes CASSTGDTQYF.